This T cell receptor (beta chain) was identified during a study of T cell clonality in common variable immunodeficiency. The germline V gene has CDR1 SEHNR and CDR2 FQNEAQ (reference sequence). CDR3 length: 14 residues. Libraries were prepared by immunoSEQ multiplex PCR; TCRdb keeps only in-frame clonotypes and omits some of them. Found here are about 34,000 clones, no singletons; the ten largest cover about 30%. Study results and caveats: Common variable immunodeficiency TCR beta sequences reportedly had fewer deletions and N-nucleotide insertions.

This clone was detected a few times. Antigen specificity is unknown. The CDR3 end falls 3 residues outside the read, so it is completed with the germline J gene. The chain joins TRBV7-9 to TRBJ1-2; D not certain. Sequencing was done on a sample of peripheral blood mononuclear cells. The clonotype was recovered from a human donor with common variable immunodeficiency. This chain's CDR3 is CASSSRVRGWGYTF. CDR3 DNA, as far as it was read: TGTGCCAGCAGCTCTAGAGTTCGGGGTTGGGGC.